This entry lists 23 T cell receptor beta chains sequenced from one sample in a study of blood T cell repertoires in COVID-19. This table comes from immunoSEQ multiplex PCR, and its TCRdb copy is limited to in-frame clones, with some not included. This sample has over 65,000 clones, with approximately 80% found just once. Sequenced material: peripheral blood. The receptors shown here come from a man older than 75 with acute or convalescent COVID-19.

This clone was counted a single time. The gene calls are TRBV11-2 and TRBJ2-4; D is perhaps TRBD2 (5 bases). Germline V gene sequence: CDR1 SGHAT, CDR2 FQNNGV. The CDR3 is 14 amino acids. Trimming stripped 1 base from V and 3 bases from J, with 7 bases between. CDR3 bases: TGTGCCAGCAGCTTAGGCGGAGGCAAAAACATTCAGTACTTC. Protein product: CASSLGGGKNIQYF.

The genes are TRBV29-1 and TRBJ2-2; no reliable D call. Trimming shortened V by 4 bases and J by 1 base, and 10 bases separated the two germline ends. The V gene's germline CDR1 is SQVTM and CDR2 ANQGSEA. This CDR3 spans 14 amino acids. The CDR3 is CSVVAEVNTGELFF. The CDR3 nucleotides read TGCAGCGTTGTAGCAGAGGTGAACACCGGGGAGCTGTTTTTT.

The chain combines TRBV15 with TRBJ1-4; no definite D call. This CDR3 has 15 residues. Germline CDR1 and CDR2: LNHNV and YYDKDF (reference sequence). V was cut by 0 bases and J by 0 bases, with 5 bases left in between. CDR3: CATSRDYTTNEKLFF. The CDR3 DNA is TGTGCCACCAGCAGAGATTACACAACTAATGAAAAACTGTTTTTT.

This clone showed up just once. The CDR3 is CASSQEGASPLGADTQYF. CDR3 DNA: TGCGCCAGCAGCCAAGAGGGGGCCAGCCCTTTAGGGGCCGATACGCAGTATTTT. This rearrangement joins TRBV4-1 to TRBJ2-3; tentatively, D is TRBD1 (6 bases). Trimming took off 0 bases at V and 6 bases at J, with 22 bases between the two ends. Looked up from germline, CDR1 is MGHRA and CDR2 is YSYEKL. The CDR3 is 18 amino acids.

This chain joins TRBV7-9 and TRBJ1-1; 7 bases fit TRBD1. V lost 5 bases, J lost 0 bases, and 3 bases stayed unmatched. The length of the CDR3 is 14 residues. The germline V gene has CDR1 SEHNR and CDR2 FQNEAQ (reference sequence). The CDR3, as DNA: TGTGCCAGCAGCGTTGGACAGGTGAACACTGAAGCTTTCTTT. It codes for CASSVGQVNTEAFF.

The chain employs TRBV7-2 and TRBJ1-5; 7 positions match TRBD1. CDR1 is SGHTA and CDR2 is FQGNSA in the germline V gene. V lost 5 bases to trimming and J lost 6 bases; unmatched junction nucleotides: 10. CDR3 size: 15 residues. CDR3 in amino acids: CASSPGGPGGQPQHF. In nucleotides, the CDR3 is TGTGCCAGCAGCCCAGGGGGGCCAGGAGGTCAGCCCCAGCATTTT. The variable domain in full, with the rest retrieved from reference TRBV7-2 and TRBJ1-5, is GAGVSQSPSNKVTEKGKDVELRCDPISGHTALYWYRQSLGQGLEFLIYFQGNSAPDKSGLPSDRFSAERTGGSVSTLTIQRTQQEDSAVYLCASSPGGPGGQPQHFGDGTRLSIL.

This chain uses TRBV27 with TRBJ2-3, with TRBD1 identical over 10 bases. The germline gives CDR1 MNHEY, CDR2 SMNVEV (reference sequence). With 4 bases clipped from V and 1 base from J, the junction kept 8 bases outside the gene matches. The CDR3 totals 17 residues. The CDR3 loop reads CASSWDRGSFRTDTQYF. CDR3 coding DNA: TGTGCCAGCAGTTGGGACAGGGGCTCCTTTCGCACAGATACGCAGTATTTT.

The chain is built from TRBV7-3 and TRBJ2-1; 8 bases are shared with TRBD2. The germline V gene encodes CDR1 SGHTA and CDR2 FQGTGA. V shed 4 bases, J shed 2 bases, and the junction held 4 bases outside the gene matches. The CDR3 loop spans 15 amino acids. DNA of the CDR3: TGTGCCAGCAGCTCAAGCGGGAGTCCCTACAATGAGCAGTTCTTC. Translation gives CASSSSGSPYNEQFF.

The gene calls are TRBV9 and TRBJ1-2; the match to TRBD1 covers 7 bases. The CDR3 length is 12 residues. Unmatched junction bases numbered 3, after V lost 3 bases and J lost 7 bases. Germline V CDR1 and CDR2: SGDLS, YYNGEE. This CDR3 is CASSATGVGYTF. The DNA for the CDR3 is TGTGCCAGCAGCGCTACAGGGGTTGGCTACACCTTC. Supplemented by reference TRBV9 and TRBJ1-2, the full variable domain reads DSGVTQTPKHLITATGQRVTLRCSPRSGDLSVYWYQQSLDQGLQFLIQYYNGEERAKGNILERFSAQQFPDLHSELNLSSLELGDSALYFCASSATGVGYTFGSGTRLTVV.

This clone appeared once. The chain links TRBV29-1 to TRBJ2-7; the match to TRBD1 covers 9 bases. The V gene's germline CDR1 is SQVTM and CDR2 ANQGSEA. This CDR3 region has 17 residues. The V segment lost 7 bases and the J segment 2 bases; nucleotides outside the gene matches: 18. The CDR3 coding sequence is TGCAGCGATCACCCGGGACAGGGAAAAAACGGAGCCTACGAGCAGTACTTC. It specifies CSDHPGQGKNGAYEQYF.

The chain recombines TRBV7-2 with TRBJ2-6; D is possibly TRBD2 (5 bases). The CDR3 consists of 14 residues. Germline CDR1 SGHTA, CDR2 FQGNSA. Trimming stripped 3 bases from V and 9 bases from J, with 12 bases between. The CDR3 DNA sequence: TGTGCCAGCAGCTTCTCGGGATCCATCAACGTCCTGACTTTC. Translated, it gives CASSFSGSINVLTF.

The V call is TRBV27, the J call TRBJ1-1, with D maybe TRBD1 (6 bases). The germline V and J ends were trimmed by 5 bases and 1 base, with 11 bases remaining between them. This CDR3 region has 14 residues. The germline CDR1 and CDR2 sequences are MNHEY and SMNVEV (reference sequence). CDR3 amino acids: CASSTRGANTEAFF. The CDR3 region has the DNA TGTGCCAGCAGTACCCGGGGGGCGAACACTGAAGCTTTCTTT.

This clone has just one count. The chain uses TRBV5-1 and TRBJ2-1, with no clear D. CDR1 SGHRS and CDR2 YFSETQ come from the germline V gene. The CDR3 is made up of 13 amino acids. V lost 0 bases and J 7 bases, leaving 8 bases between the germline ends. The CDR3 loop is CASSLGWANEQFF. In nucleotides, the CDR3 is TGCGCCAGCAGCTTGGGGTGGGCAAATGAGCAGTTCTTC.

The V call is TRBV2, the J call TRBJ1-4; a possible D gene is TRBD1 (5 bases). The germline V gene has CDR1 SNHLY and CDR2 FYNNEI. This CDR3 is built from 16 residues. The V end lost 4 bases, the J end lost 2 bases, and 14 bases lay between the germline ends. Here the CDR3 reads CASSVTLGGTNEKLFF. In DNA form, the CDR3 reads TGTGCCAGCAGTGTGACGCTCGGGGGTACTAATGAAAAACTGTTTTTT.

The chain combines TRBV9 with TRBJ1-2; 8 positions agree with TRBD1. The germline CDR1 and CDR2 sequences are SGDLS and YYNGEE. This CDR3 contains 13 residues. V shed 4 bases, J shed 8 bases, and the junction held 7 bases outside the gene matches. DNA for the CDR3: TGTGCCAGCAGCCGACAGGGGACAAGAGGCTACACCTTC. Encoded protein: CASSRQGTRGYTF. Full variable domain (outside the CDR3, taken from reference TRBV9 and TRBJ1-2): DSGVTQTPKHLITATGQRVTLRCSPRSGDLSVYWYQQSLDQGLQFLIQYYNGEERAKGNILERFSAQQFPDLHSELNLSSLELGDSALYFCASSRQGTRGYTFGSGTRLTVV.

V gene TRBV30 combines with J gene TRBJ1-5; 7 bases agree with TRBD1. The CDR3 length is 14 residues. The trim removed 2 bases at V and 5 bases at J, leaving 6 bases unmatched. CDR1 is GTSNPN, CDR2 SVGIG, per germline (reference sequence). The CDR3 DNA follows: TGTGCCTGGAGTTCGACAGGGCCACATCAGCCCCAGCATTTT. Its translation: CAWSSTGPHQPQHF.

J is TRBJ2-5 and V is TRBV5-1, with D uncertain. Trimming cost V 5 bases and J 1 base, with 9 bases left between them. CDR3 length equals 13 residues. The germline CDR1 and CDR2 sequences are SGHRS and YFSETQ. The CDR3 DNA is TGCGCCAGCAGGCCATTAGTCCAAGAGACCCAGTACTTC. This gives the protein CASRPLVQETQYF.

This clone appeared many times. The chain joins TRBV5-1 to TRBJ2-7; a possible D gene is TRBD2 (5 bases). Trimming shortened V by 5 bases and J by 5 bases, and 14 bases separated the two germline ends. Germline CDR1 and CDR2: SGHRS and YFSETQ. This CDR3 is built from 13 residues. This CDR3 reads CASRISGSHEQYF. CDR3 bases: TGCGCCAGCAGGATCTCGGGGAGCCACGAGCAGTACTTC.

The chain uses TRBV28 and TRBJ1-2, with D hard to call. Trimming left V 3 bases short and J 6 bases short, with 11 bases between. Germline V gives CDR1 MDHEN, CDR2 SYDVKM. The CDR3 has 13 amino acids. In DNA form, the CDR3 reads TGTGCCAGCAGTTTGAACTCTCAAAATGGCTACACCTTC. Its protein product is CASSLNSQNGYTF.

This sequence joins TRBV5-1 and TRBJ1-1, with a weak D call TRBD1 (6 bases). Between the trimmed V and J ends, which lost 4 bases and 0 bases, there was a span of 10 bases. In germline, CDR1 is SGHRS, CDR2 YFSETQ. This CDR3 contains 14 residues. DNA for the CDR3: TGCGCCAGCAGCCCAGGGGATTTGAACACTGAAGCTTTCTTT. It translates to CASSPGDLNTEAFF.

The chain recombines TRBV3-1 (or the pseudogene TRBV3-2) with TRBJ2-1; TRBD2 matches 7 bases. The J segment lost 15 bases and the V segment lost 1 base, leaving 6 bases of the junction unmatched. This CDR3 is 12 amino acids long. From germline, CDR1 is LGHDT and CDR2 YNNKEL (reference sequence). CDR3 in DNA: TGTGCCAGCAGCCAAGTAGACGGGAGGAGGTTCTTC. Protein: CASSQVDGRRFF.

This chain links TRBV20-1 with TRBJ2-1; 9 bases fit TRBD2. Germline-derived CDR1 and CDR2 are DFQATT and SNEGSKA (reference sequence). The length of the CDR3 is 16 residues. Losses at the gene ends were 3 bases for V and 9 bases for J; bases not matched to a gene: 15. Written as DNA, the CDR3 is TGCAGTGCTAGTGCCCCTAGCGGCGGGAGGGCCTCTGAGCAGTTCTTC. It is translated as CSASAPSGGRASEQFF.

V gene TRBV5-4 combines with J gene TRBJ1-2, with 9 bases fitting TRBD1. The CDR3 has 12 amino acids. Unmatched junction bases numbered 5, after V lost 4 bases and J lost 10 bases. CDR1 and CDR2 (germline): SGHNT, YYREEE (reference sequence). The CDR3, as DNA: TGTGCCAGCAGCCGGGACAGGGTGTACTACACCTTC. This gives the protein CASSRDRVYYTF.